This is a list of T cell receptor beta chains from one sample in a study of T cells in localized non-small cell lung cancer. Repertoires were generated with immunoSEQ multiplex PCR, while TCRdb's copy carries only in-frame clones and drops some. Of around 100,000 clones listed, approximately 90% are singletons. The sequencing here drew on peripheral blood, taken before any cancer treatment. All receptors come from a man aged 35 to 69 with stage I squamous cell lung carcinoma. Both conserved end residues are part of each CDR3. A D gene is named only where the DNA matches it firmly. Rows give clone size only sometimes, using once, few, many, or a class for an expanded clone.

V gene: TRBV4-3; D gene: .; J gene: TRBJ2-4; clone size: .; CDR3 protein: CASSQDRGTDIQYF; CDR3 DNA: TGCGCCAGCAGCCAAGATAGAGGGACGGACATTCAGTACTTC
V gene: TRBV19; D gene: .; J gene: TRBJ1-2; clone size: .; CDR3 protein: CASSLQGRSYGYTF; CDR3 DNA: TGTGCCAGTAGTCTCCAGGGAAGGAGCTATGGCTACACCTTC
V gene: TRBV29-1; D gene: TRBD1; J gene: TRBJ1-1; clone size: .; CDR3 protein: CSVVKQGRYTEAFF; CDR3 DNA: TGCAGCGTAGTTAAACAGGGGCGATACACTGAAGCTTTCTTT
V gene: TRBV7-9; D gene: .; J gene: TRBJ1-1; clone size: few; CDR3 protein: CASSNPVNTEAFF; CDR3 DNA: TGTGCCAGCAGCAACCCGGTGAACACTGAAGCTTTCTTT
V gene: TRBV10-3; D gene: .; J gene: TRBJ1-3; clone size: .; CDR3 protein: CAISAGHFSGNTIYF; CDR3 DNA: TGTGCCATCAGCGCGGGACACTTCTCTGGAAACACCATATATTTT
V gene: TRBV18; D gene: TRBD1; J gene: TRBJ1-2; clone size: .; CDR3 protein: CASSPGVGGDYGYTF; CDR3 DNA: TGTGCCAGCTCACCAGGGGTAGGGGGCGACTATGGCTACACCTTC
V gene: TRBV6-6; D gene: .; J gene: TRBJ2-1; clone size: .; CDR3 protein: CASSPSMLGGANEQFF; CDR3 DNA: TGTGCCAGCAGTCCATCCATGCTCGGGGGCGCAAATGAGCAGTTCTTC
V gene: TRBV16; D gene: .; J gene: TRBJ1-2; clone size: .; CDR3 protein: CASSQPEIRRTETF; CDR3 DNA: TGTGCCAGCAGCCAGCCCGAAATCAGGAGGACAGAGACCTTC
V gene: TRBV11-2; D gene: TRBD1; J gene: TRBJ1-4; clone size: .; CDR3 protein: CASSLRQGVGQKLFF; CDR3 DNA: TGTGCCAGCAGCTTAAGACAGGGGGTTGGTCAAAAACTGTTTTTT
V gene: TRBV6-5; D gene: TRBD1; J gene: TRBJ1-1; clone size: .; CDR3 protein: CASSYSTGAGTEAFF; CDR3 DNA: TGTGCCAGCAGTTACTCGACAGGGGCGGGCACTGAAGCTTTCTTT
V gene: TRBV19; D gene: .; J gene: TRBJ2-1; clone size: .; CDR3 protein: CASTIGGLLYNEQFF; CDR3 DNA: TGTGCCAGTACCATCGGGGGACTTCTTTACAATGAGCAGTTCTTC
V gene: TRBV18; D gene: .; J gene: TRBJ1-1; clone size: .; CDR3 protein: CASSPQVNTEAFF; CDR3 DNA: TGTGCCAGCTCACCACAGGTGAACACTGAAGCTTTCTTT
V gene: TRBV9; D gene: .; J gene: TRBJ2-7; clone size: .; CDR3 protein: CASSAYYEQYF; CDR3 DNA: TGTGCCAGCAGCGCTTACTACGAGCAGTACTTC
V gene: TRBV29-1; D gene: TRBD1; J gene: TRBJ2-7; clone size: .; CDR3 protein: CSVEDETGYEQYF; CDR3 DNA: TGCAGCGTTGAAGATGAGACAGGGTACGAGCAGTACTTC
V gene: TRBV28; D gene: .; J gene: TRBJ2-2; clone size: .; CDR3 protein: CASSKGTGELFF; CDR3 DNA: TGTGCCAGCAGTAAAGGGACCGGGGAGCTGTTTTTT
V gene: TRBV7-9; D gene: .; J gene: TRBJ1-1; clone size: .; CDR3 protein: CASSLVEAGNTEAFF; CDR3 DNA: TGTGCCAGCAGCTTAGTGGAGGCGGGGAACACTGAAGCTTTCTTT
V gene: TRBV7-9; D gene: .; J gene: TRBJ2-2; clone size: few; CDR3 protein: CASSEGSGTHTGELFF; CDR3 DNA: TGTGCCAGCAGCGAGGGGTCCGGGACTCACACCGGGGAGCTGTTTTTT
V gene: TRBV19; D gene: .; J gene: TRBJ1-1; clone size: .; CDR3 protein: CATEGLDTEAFF; CDR3 DNA: TGTGCCACCGAGGGTTTAGACACTGAAGCTTTCTTT
V gene: TRBV9; D gene: TRBD2; J gene: TRBJ2-1; clone size: .; CDR3 protein: CASSVVSGRLYNEQFF; CDR3 DNA: TGTGCCAGCAGCGTAGTGAGCGGGAGACTCTACAATGAGCAGTTCTTC
V gene: TRBV7-8; D gene: TRBD1; J gene: TRBJ1-4; clone size: .; CDR3 protein: CASSFGQGYEKLFF; CDR3 DNA: TGTGCCAGCAGCTTCGGACAGGGTTATGAAAAACTGTTTTTT
V gene: TRBV7-9; D gene: TRBD1; J gene: TRBJ1-2; clone size: once; CDR3 protein: CASSLEGQGGGYTF; CDR3 DNA: TGTGCCAGCAGCTTAGAGGGACAGGGAGGAGGCTACACCTTC
V gene: TRBV6-5; D gene: TRBD1; J gene: TRBJ2-1; clone size: .; CDR3 protein: CASNRDRYSYNEQFF; CDR3 DNA: TGTGCCAGCAACAGGGACAGGTACTCCTACAATGAGCAGTTCTTC
V gene: TRBV6-5; D gene: TRBD1; J gene: TRBJ2-7; clone size: .; CDR3 protein: CASSYSSRGRGEQYF; CDR3 DNA: TGTGCCAGCAGTTACTCCTCCAGGGGGCGCGGCGAGCAGTACTTC
V gene: TRBV7-2; D gene: TRBD1; J gene: TRBJ1-2; clone size: few; CDR3 protein: CASSFRQGEYGYTF; CDR3 DNA: TGTGCCAGCAGCTTCCGACAGGGGGAATATGGCTACACCTTC
V gene: TRBV19; D gene: .; J gene: TRBJ1-3; clone size: .; CDR3 protein: CAAGGSGNTIYF; CDR3 DNA: TGTGCCGCCGGGGGCAGCGGAAACACCATATATTTT
V gene: TRBV7-8; D gene: .; J gene: TRBJ1-5; clone size: .; CDR3 protein: CASSAGNSNQPQHF; CDR3 DNA: TGTGCCAGCAGCGCTGGAAATAGCAATCAGCCCCAGCATTTT
V gene: TRBV19; D gene: .; J gene: TRBJ1-4; clone size: .; CDR3 protein: CASRVWQGEKLFF; CDR3 DNA: TGTGCCAGCAGAGTGTGGCAGGGCGAAAAACTGTTTTTT
V gene: TRBV2; D gene: .; J gene: TRBJ1-3; clone size: .; CDR3 protein: CASSFFTGTSGNTIYF; CDR3 DNA: TGTGCCAGCAGTTTCTTTACAGGAACCTCTGGAAACACCATATATTTT
V gene: TRBV7-9; D gene: .; J gene: TRBJ1-4; clone size: .; CDR3 protein: CASSLNYRATTNEKLFF; CDR3 DNA: TGTGCCAGCAGCTTAAATTATAGGGCCACAACTAATGAAAAACTGTTTTTT
V gene: TRBV14; D gene: .; J gene: TRBJ1-5; clone size: .; CDR3 protein: CASSQDRNQPQHF; CDR3 DNA: TGTGCCAGCAGCCAGGACAGAAATCAGCCCCAGCATTTT
V gene: TRBV7-3; D gene: .; J gene: TRBJ1-1; clone size: .; CDR3 protein: CASSLTRGKTEAFF; CDR3 DNA: TGTGCCAGCAGCTTAACTCGGGGGAAAACTGAAGCTTTCTTT
V gene: TRBV10-2; D gene: .; J gene: TRBJ1-1; clone size: .; CDR3 protein: CASSESGGYTEAFF; CDR3 DNA: TGCGCCAGCAGTGAGTCTGGCGGGTACACTGAAGCTTTCTTT
V gene: TRBV2; D gene: .; J gene: TRBJ1-5; clone size: .; CDR3 protein: CASSEQAAPNQPQHF; CDR3 DNA: TGTGCCAGCAGTGAACAGGCGGCCCCGAATCAGCCCCAGCATTTT
V gene: TRBV28; D gene: .; J gene: TRBJ1-1; clone size: once; CDR3 protein: CASSLSRVGAFF; CDR3 DNA: TGTGCCAGCAGTTTATCGAGGGTTGGTGCTTTCTTT
V gene: TRBV11-2; D gene: .; J gene: TRBJ1-1; clone size: .; CDR3 protein: CASSNRVTEAFF; CDR3 DNA: TGTGCCAGCAGCAACAGGGTCACTGAAGCTTTCTTT
V gene: TRBV27; D gene: .; J gene: TRBJ2-3; clone size: .; CDR3 protein: CASSSQGGVGTQYF; CDR3 DNA: TGTGCCAGCAGTTCACAGGGAGGAGTGGGTACGCAGTATTTT
V gene: TRBV5-4; D gene: .; J gene: TRBJ1-1; clone size: .; CDR3 protein: CASSSGTRDTEAFF; CDR3 DNA: TGTGCCAGCAGCTCCGGGACAAGAGACACTGAAGCTTTCTTT
V gene: TRBV7-8; D gene: TRBD1; J gene: TRBJ1-6; clone size: .; CDR3 protein: CASSSQPQGAPSPLHF; CDR3 DNA: TGTGCCAGCAGCTCCCAACCGCAGGGGGCTCCTTCACCCCTCCACTTT
V gene: TRBV14; D gene: .; J gene: TRBJ1-3; clone size: .; CDR3 protein: CASSQAFRGGNTIYF; CDR3 DNA: TGTGCCAGCAGCCAAGCCTTCCGAGGGGGAAACACCATATATTTT
V gene: TRBV18; D gene: .; J gene: TRBJ1-2; clone size: .; CDR3 protein: CASSPWDYGDYTF; CDR3 DNA: TGTGCCAGCTCACCATGGGATTATGGGGACTACACCTTC
V gene: TRBV7-9; D gene: TRBD2; J gene: TRBJ2-1; clone size: .; CDR3 protein: CASSSGTSGGVFF; CDR3 DNA: TGTGCCAGCAGCTCCGGGACTAGCGGGGGGGTCTTCTTC
V gene: TRBV11-2; D gene: TRBD2; J gene: TRBJ2-7; clone size: .; CDR3 protein: CASSQTSGGSYEQYF; CDR3 DNA: TGTGCCAGCAGCCAGACTAGCGGGGGTTCCTACGAGCAGTACTTC
V gene: TRBV19; D gene: .; J gene: TRBJ2-1; clone size: .; CDR3 protein: CASSSNRLGPDEQFF; CDR3 DNA: TGTGCCAGTAGTAGTAATCGCCTAGGGCCCGATGAGCAGTTCTTC
V gene: TRBV27; D gene: .; J gene: TRBJ1-6; clone size: .; CDR3 protein: CASSSGGYSPLHF; CDR3 DNA: TGTGCCAGCAGTTCGGGGGGCTACTCACCCCTCCACTTT
V gene: TRBV6-1; D gene: .; J gene: TRBJ1-1; clone size: .; CDR3 protein: CASSEVWRLAEAFF; CDR3 DNA: TGTGCCAGCAGTGAAGTCTGGCGGCTCGCTGAAGCTTTCTTT
V gene: TRBV5-8; D gene: .; J gene: TRBJ2-3; clone size: .; CDR3 protein: CASSMSWGFKSTDTQYF; CDR3 DNA: TGTGCCAGCAGCATGAGTTGGGGGTTTAAAAGTACAGATACGCAGTATTTT
V gene: TRBV7-2; D gene: .; J gene: TRBJ2-3; clone size: .; CDR3 protein: CASSFVASRIGDTQYF; CDR3 DNA: TGTGCCAGCAGCTTCGTGGCTAGCCGGATCGGAGATACGCAGTATTTT
V gene: TRBV7-9; D gene: .; J gene: TRBJ1-3; clone size: .; CDR3 protein: CASSLTGVGNTIYF; CDR3 DNA: TGTGCCAGCAGCTTAACGGGGGTTGGAAACACCATATATTTT
V gene: TRBV5-1; D gene: .; J gene: TRBJ1-1; clone size: once; CDR3 protein: CASTRGSSGNTEAFF; CDR3 DNA: TGCGCCAGCACCCGGGGATCGTCAGGTAACACTGAAGCTTTCTTT
V gene: TRBV28; D gene: TRBD1; J gene: TRBJ1-3; clone size: .; CDR3 protein: CASRDRGTGNTIYF; CDR3 DNA: TGTGCCAGCAGGGACAGGGGAACTGGAAACACCATATATTTT
V gene: TRBV5-1; D gene: .; J gene: TRBJ1-6; clone size: .; CDR3 protein: CASSLAGAGSSYNSPLHF; CDR3 DNA: TGCGCCAGCAGCTTGGCGGGGGCGGGAAGCTCCTATAATTCACCCCTCCACTTT
V gene: TRBV6-5; D gene: TRBD1; J gene: TRBJ2-7; clone size: .; CDR3 protein: CASSRDSQRYEQYF; CDR3 DNA: TGTGCCAGCAGTAGGGACAGCCAACGTTACGAGCAGTACTTC
V gene: TRBV7-2; D gene: .; J gene: TRBJ1-5; clone size: once; CDR3 protein: CASRLRAFGNQPQHF; CDR3 DNA: TGTGCCAGCAGGCTGAGGGCATTTGGAAATCAGCCCCAGCATTTT
V gene: TRBV5-1; D gene: TRBD2; J gene: TRBJ2-3; clone size: .; CDR3 protein: CASSGTSGGALEAQYF; CDR3 DNA: TGCGCCAGCAGCGGGACTAGCGGGGGGGCGCTAGAGGCGCAGTATTTT
V gene: TRBV15; D gene: TRBD1; J gene: TRBJ2-3; clone size: .; CDR3 protein: CATSSGGVQGMNTQYF; CDR3 DNA: TGTGCCACCAGCAGCGGCGGAGTACAGGGGATGAATACGCAGTATTTT